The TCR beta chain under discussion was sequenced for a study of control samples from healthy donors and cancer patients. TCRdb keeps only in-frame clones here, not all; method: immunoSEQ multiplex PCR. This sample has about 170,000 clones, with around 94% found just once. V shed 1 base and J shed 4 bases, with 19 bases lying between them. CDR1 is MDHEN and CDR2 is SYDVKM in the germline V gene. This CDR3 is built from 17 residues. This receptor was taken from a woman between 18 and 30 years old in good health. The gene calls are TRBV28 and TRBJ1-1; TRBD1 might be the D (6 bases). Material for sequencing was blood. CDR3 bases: TGTGCCAGCAGTTTATCGGCAGGGGAGCGACGGGGCACTGAAGCTTTCTTT. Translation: CASSLSAGERRGTEAFF.